These 2 T cell receptor beta chains were all obtained from the same sample, sequenced in a study of neoadjuvant nivolumab and ipilimumab in lung cancer. The repertoire was sequenced with immunoSEQ multiplex PCR; TCRdb's copy has only in-frame clones and lacks some. The data hold some 50,000 clones, with roughly 89% observed a single time. The source material was blood, sampled before neoadjuvant nivolumab, alone or with ipilimumab. These receptors all stem from an adult with non-small cell lung cancer. Some clones in this sample may be carry-over from other donors' samples.

The gene calls are TRBV7-6 and TRBJ1-2, with TRBD1 as a possible D gene (6 bases). Deletions cut 4 bases from V and 8 bases from J, with 23 bases between. The germline V gene encodes CDR1 SGHVS and CDR2 FNYEAQ. CDR3 length: 16 residues. The CDR3 DNA follows: TGTGCCAGCAGCTCAACCGCAGGGGCGAACCTAAAGGGCTACACCTTC. Its translation: CASSSTAGANLKGYTF.

This chain connects TRBV5-1 to TRBJ2-7; the match to TRBD1 covers 11 bases. V shed 0 bases and J 2 bases; nucleotides not matched to a gene: 4. CDR3 length: 16 residues. Germline lookup yields CDR1 SGHRS and CDR2 YFSETQ. CDR3 loop: CASSLGGTGGTYEQYF. The CDR3 coding sequence is TGCGCCAGCAGCTTGGGGGGGACAGGGGGGACCTACGAGCAGTACTTC.